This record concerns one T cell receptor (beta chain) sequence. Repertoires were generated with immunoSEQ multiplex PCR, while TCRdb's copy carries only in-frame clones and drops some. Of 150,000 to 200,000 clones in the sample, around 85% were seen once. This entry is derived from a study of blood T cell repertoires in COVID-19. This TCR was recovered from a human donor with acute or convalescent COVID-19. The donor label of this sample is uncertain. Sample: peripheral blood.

DNA of the CDR3: TGTGCCAGCAGTTACGGCACTATAGAAGAGACCCAGTACTTC. Residues: CASSYGTIEETQYF. The chain carries TRBV6-6 and TRBJ2-5; the D is unclear. The germline gives CDR1 MNHNY, CDR2 SVGAGI (reference sequence). The CDR3 runs 14 residues. Trimming cost V 2 bases and J 3 bases, with 10 bases left between them.